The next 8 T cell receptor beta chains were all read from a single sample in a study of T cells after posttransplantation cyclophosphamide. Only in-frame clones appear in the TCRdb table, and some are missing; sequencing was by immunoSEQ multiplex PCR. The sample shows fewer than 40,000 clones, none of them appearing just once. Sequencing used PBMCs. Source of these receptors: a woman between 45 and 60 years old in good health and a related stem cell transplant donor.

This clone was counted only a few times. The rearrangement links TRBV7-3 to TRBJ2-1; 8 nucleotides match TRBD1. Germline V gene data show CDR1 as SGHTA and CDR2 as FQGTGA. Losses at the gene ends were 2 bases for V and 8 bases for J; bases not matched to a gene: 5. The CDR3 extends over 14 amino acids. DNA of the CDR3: TGTGCCAGCAGCTTACAGGGGGCGCAGGATGAGCAGTTCTTC. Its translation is CASSLQGAQDEQFF.

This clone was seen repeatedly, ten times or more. The CDR3, as DNA: TGTGCCATCGGGACTAGCGGAGTGTACGAGCAGTACTTC. As protein: CAIGTSGVYEQYF. The chain employs TRBV10-3 and TRBJ2-7; 11 positions agree with TRBD2. The CDR3 is 13 residues long. Trimming at V came to 8 bases and at J to 4 bases, leaving 4 bases not matched to a gene. Germline CDR1 ENHRY, CDR2 SYGVKD.

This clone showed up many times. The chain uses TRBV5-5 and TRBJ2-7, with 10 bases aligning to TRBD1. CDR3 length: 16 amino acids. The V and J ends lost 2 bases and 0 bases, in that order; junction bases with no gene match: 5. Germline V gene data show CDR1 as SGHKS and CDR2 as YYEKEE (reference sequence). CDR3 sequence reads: CASSFAWDRGSYEQYF. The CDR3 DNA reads TGTGCCAGCAGCTTTGCTTGGGACAGGGGCTCCTACGAGCAGTACTTC.

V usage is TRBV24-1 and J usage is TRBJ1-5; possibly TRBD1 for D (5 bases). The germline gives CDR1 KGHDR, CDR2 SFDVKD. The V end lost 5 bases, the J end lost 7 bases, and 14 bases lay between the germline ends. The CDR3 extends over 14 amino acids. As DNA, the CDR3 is TGTGCCACCAGTGGTTCAGGGTACGGGCAGCCCCAGCATTTT. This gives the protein CATSGSGYGQPQHF.

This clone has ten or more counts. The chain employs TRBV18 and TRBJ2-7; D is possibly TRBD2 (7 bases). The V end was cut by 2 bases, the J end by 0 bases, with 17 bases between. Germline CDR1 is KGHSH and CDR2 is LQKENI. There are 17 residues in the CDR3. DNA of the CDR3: TGTGCCAGCTCACCAGCGGGGGCGATCCTCAGCTCCTACGAGCAGTACTTC. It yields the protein CASSPAGAILSSYEQYF.

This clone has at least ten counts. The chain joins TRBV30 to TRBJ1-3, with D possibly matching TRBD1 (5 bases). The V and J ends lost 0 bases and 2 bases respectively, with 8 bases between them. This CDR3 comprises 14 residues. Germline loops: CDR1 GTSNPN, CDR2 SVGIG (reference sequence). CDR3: CAWSVGGAGNTIYF. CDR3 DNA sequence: TGTGCCTGGAGTGTAGGAGGGGCTGGAAACACCATATATTTT.

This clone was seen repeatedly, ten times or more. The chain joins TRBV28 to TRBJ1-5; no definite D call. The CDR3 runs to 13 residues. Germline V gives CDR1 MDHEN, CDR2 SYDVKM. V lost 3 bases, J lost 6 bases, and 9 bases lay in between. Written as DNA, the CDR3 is TGTGCCAGCAGTTTTGGTCAGAGTCAGCCCCAGCATTTT. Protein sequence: CASSFGQSQPQHF.

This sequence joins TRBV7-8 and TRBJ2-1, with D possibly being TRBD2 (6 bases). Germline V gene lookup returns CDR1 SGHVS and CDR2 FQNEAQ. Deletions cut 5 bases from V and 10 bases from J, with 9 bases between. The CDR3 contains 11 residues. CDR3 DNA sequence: TGTGCCAGCAGCCTCGCGGGGGAGCAGTTCTTC. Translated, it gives CASSLAGEQFF.